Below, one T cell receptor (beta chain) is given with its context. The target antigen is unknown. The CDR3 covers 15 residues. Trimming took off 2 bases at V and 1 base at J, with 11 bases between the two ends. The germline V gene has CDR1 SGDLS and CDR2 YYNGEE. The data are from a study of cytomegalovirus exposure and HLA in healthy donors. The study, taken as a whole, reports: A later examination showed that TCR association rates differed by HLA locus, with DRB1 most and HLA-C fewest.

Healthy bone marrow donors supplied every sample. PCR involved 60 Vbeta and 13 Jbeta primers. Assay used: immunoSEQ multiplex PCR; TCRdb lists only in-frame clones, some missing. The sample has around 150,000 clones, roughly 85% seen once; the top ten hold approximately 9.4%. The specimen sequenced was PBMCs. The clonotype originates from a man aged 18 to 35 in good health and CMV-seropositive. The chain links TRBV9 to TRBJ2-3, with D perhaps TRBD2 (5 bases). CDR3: CASSVEAIGTDTQYF. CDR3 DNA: TGTGCCAGCAGCGTGGAGGCTATCGGCACAGATACGCAGTATTTT. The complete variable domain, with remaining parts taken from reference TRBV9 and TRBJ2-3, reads DSGVTQTPKHLITATGQRVTLRCSPRSGDLSVYWYQQSLDQGLQFLIQYYNGEERAKGNILERFSAQQFPDLHSELNLSSLELGDSALYFCASSVEAIGTDTQYFGPGTRLTVL.